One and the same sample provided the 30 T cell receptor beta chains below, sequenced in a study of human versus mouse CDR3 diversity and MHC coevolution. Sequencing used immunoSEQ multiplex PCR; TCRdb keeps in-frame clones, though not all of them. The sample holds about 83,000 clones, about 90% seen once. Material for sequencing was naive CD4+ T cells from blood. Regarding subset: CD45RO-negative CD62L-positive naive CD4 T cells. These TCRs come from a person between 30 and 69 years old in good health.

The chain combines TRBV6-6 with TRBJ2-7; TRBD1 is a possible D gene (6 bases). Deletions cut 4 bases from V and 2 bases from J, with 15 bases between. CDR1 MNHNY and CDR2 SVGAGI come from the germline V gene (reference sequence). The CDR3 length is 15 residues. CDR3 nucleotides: TGTGCCAGCAGTTCCTTCAGACAGGAACCCTACGAGCAGTACTTC. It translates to CASSSFRQEPYEQYF.

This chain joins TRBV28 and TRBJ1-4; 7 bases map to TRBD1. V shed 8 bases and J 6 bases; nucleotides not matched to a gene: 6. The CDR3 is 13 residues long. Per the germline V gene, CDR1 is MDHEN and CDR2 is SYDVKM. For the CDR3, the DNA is TGTGCCAGCTTGAGGGGGCGAGATGAAAAACTGTTTTTT. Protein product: CASLRGRDEKLFF.

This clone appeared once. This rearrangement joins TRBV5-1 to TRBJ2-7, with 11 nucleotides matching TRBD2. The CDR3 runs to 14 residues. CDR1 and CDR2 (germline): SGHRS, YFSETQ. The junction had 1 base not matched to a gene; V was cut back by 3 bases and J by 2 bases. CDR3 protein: CASSSGLAAYEQYF. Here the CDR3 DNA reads TGCGCCAGCAGCTCGGGACTAGCGGCCTACGAGCAGTACTTC.

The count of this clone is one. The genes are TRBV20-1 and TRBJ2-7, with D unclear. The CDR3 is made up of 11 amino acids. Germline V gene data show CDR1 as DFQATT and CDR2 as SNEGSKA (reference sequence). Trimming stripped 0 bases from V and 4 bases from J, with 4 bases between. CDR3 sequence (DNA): TGCAGTGCTAGAGATATTTACGAGCAGTACTTC. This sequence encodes CSARDIYEQYF.

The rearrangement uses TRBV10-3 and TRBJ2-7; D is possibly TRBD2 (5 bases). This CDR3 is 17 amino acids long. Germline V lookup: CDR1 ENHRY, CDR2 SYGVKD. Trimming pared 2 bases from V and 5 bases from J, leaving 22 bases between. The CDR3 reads CAISEKVLDREGDEQYF. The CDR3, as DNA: TGTGCCATCAGTGAGAAGGTGTTGGATAGAGAGGGCGACGAGCAGTACTTC.

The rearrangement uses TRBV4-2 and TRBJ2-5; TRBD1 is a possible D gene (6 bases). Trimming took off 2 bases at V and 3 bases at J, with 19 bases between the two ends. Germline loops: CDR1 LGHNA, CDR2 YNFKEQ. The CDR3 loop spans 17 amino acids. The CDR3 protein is CASSQRPLGTPKETQYF. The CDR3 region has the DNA TGTGCCAGCAGCCAACGACCCTTAGGGACACCTAAAGAGACCCAGTACTTC.

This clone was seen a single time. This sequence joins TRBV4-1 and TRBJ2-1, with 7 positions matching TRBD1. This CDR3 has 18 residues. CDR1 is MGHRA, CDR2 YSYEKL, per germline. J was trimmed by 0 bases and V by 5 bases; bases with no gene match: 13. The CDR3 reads CASSVQGYSRSSYNEQFF. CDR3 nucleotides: TGCGCCAGCAGCGTACAGGGGTACTCTCGAAGCTCCTACAATGAGCAGTTCTTC.

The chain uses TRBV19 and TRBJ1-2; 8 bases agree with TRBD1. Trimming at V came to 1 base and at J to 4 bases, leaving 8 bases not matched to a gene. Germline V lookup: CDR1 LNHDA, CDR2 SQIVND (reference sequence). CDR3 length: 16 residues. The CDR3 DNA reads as TGTGCCAGTAGTATAGGGGCGGGACAGGCCAGCTATGGCTACACCTTC. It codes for CASSIGAGQASYGYTF. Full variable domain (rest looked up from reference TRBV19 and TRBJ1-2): DGGITQSPKYLFRKEGQNVTLSCEQNLNHDAMYWYRQDPGQGLRLIYYSQIVNDFQKGDIAEGYSVSREKKESFPLTVTSAQKNPTAFYLCASSIGAGQASYGYTFGSGTRLTVV.

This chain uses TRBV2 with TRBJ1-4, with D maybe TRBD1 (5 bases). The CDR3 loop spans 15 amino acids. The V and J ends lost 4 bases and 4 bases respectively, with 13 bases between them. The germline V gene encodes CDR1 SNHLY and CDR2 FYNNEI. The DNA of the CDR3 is TGTGCCAGCAGTGTCGAGCGCCAGGGTAATGAAAAACTGTTTTTT. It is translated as CASSVERQGNEKLFF.

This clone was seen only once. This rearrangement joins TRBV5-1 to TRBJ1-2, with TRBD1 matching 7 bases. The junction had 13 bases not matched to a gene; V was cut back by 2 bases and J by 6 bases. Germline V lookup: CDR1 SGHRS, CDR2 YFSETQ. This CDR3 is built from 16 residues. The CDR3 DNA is TGCGCCAGCAGCTTTTTGGGGGAGTCCGGGACAGATGGCTACACCTTC. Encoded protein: CASSFLGESGTDGYTF.

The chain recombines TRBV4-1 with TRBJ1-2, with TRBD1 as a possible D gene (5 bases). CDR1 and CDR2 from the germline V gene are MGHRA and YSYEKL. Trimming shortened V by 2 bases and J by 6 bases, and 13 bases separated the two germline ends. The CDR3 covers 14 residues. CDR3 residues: CASSQSGHPNGYTF. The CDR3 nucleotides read TGCGCCAGCAGCCAATCCGGACACCCGAATGGCTACACCTTC.

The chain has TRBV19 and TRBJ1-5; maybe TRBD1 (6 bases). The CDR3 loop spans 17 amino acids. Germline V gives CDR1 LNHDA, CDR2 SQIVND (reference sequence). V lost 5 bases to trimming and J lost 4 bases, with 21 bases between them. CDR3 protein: CASSFTHRGGLNQPQHF. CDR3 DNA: TGTGCCAGTAGTTTCACCCACAGAGGGGGATTAAATCAGCCCCAGCATTTT.

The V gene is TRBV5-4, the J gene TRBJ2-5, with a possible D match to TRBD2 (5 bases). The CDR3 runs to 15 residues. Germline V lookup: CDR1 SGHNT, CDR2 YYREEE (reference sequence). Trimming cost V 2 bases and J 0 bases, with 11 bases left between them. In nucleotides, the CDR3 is TGTGCCAGCAGCTTTTCCTCGGGATACCAAGAGACCCAGTACTTC. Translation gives CASSFSSGYQETQYF.

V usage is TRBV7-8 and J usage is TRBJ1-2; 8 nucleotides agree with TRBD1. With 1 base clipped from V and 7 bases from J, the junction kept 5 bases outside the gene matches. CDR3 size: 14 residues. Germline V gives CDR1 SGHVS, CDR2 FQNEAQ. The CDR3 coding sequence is TGTGCCAGCAGCTTAGTGACAGGGGTGGGTGGCTACACCTTC. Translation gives CASSLVTGVGGYTF.

The CDR3, as DNA: TGTGGAGGGGGGGCTAGCACAGATACGCAGTATTTT. As protein: CGGGASTDTQYF. The chain uses TRBV30 and TRBJ2-3; TRBD2 is a possible D gene (7 bases). The CDR3 consists of 12 residues. The germline CDR1 and CDR2 sequences are GTSNPN and SVGIG (reference sequence).

CDR3 coding DNA: TGTGCCAGCAGCTTGACAGGGGACTTGAACACTGAAGCTTTCTTT. Its protein product is CASSLTGDLNTEAFF. V gene TRBV5-6 combines with J gene TRBJ1-1; 7 bases agree with TRBD1. J lost 0 bases, V lost 1 base, and 3 bases had no gene match. Germline assignment: CDR1 SGHDT and CDR2 YYEEEE. CDR3 size: 15 residues.

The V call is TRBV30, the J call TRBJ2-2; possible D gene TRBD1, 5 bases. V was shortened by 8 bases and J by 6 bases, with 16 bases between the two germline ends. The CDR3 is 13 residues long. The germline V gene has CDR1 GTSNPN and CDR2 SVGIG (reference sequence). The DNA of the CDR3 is TGTGCCGTGTCAGCAGGGCGCGCCGGGGAGCTGTTTTTT. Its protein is CAVSAGRAGELFF.

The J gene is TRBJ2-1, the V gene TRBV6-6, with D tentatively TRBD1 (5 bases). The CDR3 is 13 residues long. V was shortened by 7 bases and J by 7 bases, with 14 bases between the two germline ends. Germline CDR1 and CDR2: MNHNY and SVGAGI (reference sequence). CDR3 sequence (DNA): TGTGCCAGCAATAGACAGACTGGGAATGAGCAGTTCTTC. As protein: CASNRQTGNEQFF.

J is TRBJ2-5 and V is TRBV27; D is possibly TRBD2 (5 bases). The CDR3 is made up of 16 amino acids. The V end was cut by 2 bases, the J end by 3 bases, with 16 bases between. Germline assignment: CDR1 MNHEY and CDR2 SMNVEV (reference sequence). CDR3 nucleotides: TGTGCCAGCAGTTTAGTAGCGCTAGTCCGCAAAGAGACCCAGTACTTC. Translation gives CASSLVALVRKETQYF.

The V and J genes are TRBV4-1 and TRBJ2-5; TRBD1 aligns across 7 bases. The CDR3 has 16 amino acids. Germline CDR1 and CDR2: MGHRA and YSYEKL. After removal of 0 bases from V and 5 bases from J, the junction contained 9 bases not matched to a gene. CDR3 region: CASSQDGPDRFETQYF. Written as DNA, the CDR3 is TGCGCCAGCAGCCAAGATGGCCCGGACAGGTTTGAGACCCAGTACTTC.

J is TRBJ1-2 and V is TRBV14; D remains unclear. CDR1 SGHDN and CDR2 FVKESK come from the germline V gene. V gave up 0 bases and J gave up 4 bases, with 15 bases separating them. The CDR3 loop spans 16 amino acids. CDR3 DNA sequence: TGTGCCAGCAGCCAAGATTGGGCGGGCAGTGCCTATGGCTACACCTTC. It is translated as CASSQDWAGSAYGYTF.

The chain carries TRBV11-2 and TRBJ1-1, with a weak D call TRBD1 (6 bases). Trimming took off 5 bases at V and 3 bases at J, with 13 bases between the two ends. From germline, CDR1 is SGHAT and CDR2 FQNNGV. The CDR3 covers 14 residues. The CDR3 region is CASSTQGRDTEAFF. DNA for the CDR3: TGTGCCAGCAGCACACAGGGACGTGACACTGAAGCTTTCTTT. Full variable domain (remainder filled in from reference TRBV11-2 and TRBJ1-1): EAGVAQSPRYKIIEKRQSVAFWCNPISGHATLYWYQQILGQGPKLLIQFQNNGVVDDSQLPKDRFSAERLKGVDSTLKIQPAKLEDSAVYLCASSTQGRDTEAFFGQGTRLTVV.

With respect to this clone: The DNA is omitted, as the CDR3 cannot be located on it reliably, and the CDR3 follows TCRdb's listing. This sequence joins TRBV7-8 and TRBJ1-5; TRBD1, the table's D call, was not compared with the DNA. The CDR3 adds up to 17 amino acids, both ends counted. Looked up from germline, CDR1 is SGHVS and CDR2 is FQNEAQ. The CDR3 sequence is CASSLIFFGQGHQPQHF.

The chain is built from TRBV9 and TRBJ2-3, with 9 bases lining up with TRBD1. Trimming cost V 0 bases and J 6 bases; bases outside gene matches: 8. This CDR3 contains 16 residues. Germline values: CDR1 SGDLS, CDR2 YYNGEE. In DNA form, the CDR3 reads TGTGCCAGCAGCGTAGAGGGTGGACAGGGGCCGGATACGCAGTATTTT. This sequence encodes CASSVEGGQGPDTQYF.

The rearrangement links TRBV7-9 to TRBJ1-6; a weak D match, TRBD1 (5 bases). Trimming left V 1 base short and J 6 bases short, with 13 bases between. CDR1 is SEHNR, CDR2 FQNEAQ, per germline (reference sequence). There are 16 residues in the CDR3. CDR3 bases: TGTGCCAGCAGCTTAGGGGGCGGGGGGTCTAATTCACCCCTCCACTTT. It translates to CASSLGGGGSNSPLHF. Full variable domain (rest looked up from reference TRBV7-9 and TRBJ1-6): DTGVSQNPRHKITKRGQNVTFRCDPISEHNRLYWYRQTLGQGPEFLTYFQNEAQLEKSRLLSDRFSAERPKGSFSTLEIQRTEQGDSAMYLCASSLGGGGSNSPLHFGNGTRLTVT.

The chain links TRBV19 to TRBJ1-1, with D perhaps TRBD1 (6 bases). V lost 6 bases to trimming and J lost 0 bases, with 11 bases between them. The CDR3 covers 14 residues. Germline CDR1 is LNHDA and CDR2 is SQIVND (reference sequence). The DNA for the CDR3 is TGTGCCAGTAGGCAACAGGGAGTGAACACTGAAGCTTTCTTT. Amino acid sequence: CASRQQGVNTEAFF.

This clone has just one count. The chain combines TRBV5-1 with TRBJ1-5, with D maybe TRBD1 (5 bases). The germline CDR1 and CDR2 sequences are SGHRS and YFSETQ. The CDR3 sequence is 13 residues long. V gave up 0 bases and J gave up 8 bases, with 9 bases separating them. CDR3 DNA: TGCGCCAGCAGCTTGGAAGCAGGGAAGCCCCAGCATTTT. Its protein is CASSLEAGKPQHF.

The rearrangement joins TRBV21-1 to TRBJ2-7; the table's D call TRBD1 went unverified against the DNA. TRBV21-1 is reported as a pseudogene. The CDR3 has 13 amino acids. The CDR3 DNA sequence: TGTGCCAGCAGCACCAGGGTAGACTACGAGCAGTACTTC. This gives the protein CASSTRVDYEQYF.

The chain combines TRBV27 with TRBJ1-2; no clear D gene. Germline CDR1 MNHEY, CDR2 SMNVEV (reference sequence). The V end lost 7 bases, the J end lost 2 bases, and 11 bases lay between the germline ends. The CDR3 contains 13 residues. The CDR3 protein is CASTNRTNYGYTF. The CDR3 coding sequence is TGTGCCAGCACAAACAGAACCAACTATGGCTACACCTTC.

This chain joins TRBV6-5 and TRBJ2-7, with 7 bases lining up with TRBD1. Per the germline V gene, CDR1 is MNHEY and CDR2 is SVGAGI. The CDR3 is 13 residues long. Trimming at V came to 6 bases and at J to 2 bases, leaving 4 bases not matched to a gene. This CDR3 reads CASRPGTAYEQYF. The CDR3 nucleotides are TGTGCCAGCAGGCCCGGGACAGCCTACGAGCAGTACTTC.